The 12 T cell receptor beta chains given below trace back to one sample, sequenced in a study of T cells in Graves' hyperthyroidism and ophthalmopathy. The CDR3 regions of TCR beta were amplified from RNA transcripts. The study used the HTBI primer set for a first-round RT-PCR of the TCR CDR3. MiXCR was run by TCRdb on the multiplex PCR reads, yielding one entry per CDR3 protein. The table has under 400,000 distinct CDR3 sequences, 16% seen once. The specimen sequenced was blood. These TCRs come from a man aged 30-40 years with Graves' hyperthyroidism.

This clonotype has ten or more counts. CDR3 nucleotide sequence: TGCAGTGCCGCATCCCCGGGACTCCGAGGGGGCGAGCAGTACTTC. Encoded protein: CSAASPGLRGGEQYF. The genes are TRBV20-1 and TRBJ2-7; the D call may be TRBD1 or TRBD2 (6 bases each). V was pared by 6 bases and J by 6 bases, with 24 bases between. The CDR3 length is 15 residues. Germline-derived CDR1 and CDR2 are DFQATT and SNEGSKA (reference sequence).

This clonotype turned up a few times. The CDR3 sequence: CATSDQGSYNEQFF. CDR3 DNA: TGTGCCACCAGTGATCAGGGGTCCTACAATGAGCAGTTCTTC. V gene TRBV24-1 combines with J gene TRBJ2-1, with a tentative D call TRBD1 (6 bases). The CDR3 covers 14 residues. Germline V gene data show CDR1 as KGHDR and CDR2 as SFDVKD. V lost 3 bases and J 1 base, leaving 6 bases between the germline ends.

This clonotype has a count of ten or more. The chain couples TRBV29-1 to TRBJ2-3; D is unclear. The CDR3 has 12 residues. Germline loops: CDR1 SQVTM, CDR2 ANQGSEA. V gave up 8 bases and J gave up 2 bases, with 11 bases separating them. CDR3: CSSLLPTDTQYF. In DNA form, the CDR3 reads TGCAGCTCCCTTTTGCCCACAGATACGCAGTATTTT.

This clonotype was seen ten or more times. This CDR3 is CATDRGADGYTF. CDR3 coding DNA: TGTGCCACCGACCGGGGGGCCGATGGCTACACCTTC. The chain combines TRBV30 with TRBJ1-2, with a weak D call TRBD1 (6 bases). CDR1 is GTSNPN, CDR2 SVGIG, per germline (reference sequence). The V and J ends lost 8 bases and 6 bases respectively, with 16 bases between them. The CDR3 has 12 residues.

The CDR3 DNA follows: TGCGCCAGCAGCCATGCTCCCGGAAGCTCCTACAATGAGCAGTTCTTC. Translating gives CASSHAPGSSYNEQFF. The rearrangement links TRBV4-1 to TRBJ2-1; no definite D call. Germline CDR1 and CDR2: MGHRA and YSYEKL. This CDR3 contains 16 residues. The V end lost 3 bases, the J end lost 0 bases, and 12 bases lay between the germline ends.

This clonotype was seen many times. The genes are TRBV7-9 and TRBJ2-1; D unresolved. Trimming shortened V by 1 base and J by 8 bases, and 12 bases separated the two germline ends. CDR1 SEHNR and CDR2 FQNEAQ come from the germline V gene (reference sequence). This CDR3 region has 14 residues. CDR3 sequence: CASSLDAATDEQFF. The CDR3 DNA sequence: TGTGCCAGCAGCTTAGACGCGGCCACGGATGAGCAGTTCTTC. The whole variable domain, filled in from reference TRBV7-9 and TRBJ2-1, reads DTGVSQNPRHKITKRGQNVTFRCDPISEHNRLYWYRQTLGQGPEFLTYFQNEAQLEKSRLLSDRFSAERPKGSFSTLEIQRTEQGDSAMYLCASSLDAATDEQFFGPGTRLTVL.

This clonotype has a handful of counts. The chain links TRBV11-3 to TRBJ2-3; 10 bases map to TRBD2. From germline, CDR1 is SGHNT and CDR2 YENEEA. The ends lost 3 bases at V and 3 bases at J; junction bases unmatched: 3. This CDR3 has 15 residues. This CDR3 reads CASSFEREGTDTQYF. CDR3 bases: TGTGCCAGCAGCTTCGAGCGGGAGGGGACAGATACGCAGTATTTT.

This clonotype was detected only a few times. V gene TRBV11-2 combines with J gene TRBJ2-7; tentative D call: TRBD2 (6 bases). The CDR3 covers 14 residues. The V and J ends lost 5 bases and 5 bases respectively, with 16 bases between them. The germline V gene encodes CDR1 SGHAT and CDR2 FQNNGV. CDR3 in DNA: TGTGCCAGCAGCCGCCCGGAGGGCCGAAACGAGCAGTACTTC. Protein: CASSRPEGRNEQYF.

This clonotype appeared a few times. DNA for the CDR3: TGTGCCAGCAGCCAAGATACGGCCTTCACGAACAATGAGCAGTTCTTC. Translated, it gives CASSQDTAFTNNEQFF. The V call is TRBV3-1, the J call TRBJ2-1; no clear D gene. Deletions cut 0 bases from V and 5 bases from J, with 14 bases between. CDR3 length equals 16 residues. CDR1 and CDR2 (germline): LGHDT, YNNKEL (reference sequence).

This clonotype came up many times. This rearrangement joins TRBV24-1 to TRBJ2-7, with 8 bases fitting TRBD1. This CDR3 has 16 amino acids. Germline CDR1 and CDR2: KGHDR and SFDVKD. The junction had 13 bases not matched to a gene; V was cut back by 6 bases and J by 4 bases. The CDR3 region is CATSPPGQGISYEQYF. The CDR3 bases are TGTGCCACCAGTCCCCCTGGACAGGGTATCTCGTACGAGCAGTACTTC.

This clonotype occurred a few times. The rearrangement uses TRBV19 and TRBJ1-4; no firm D call. The V gene lost 3 bases and the J gene lost 4 bases, with 3 bases spanning the gap. Germline CDR1 is LNHDA and CDR2 is SQIVND (reference sequence). The length of the CDR3 is 12 residues. The CDR3 nucleotides read TGTGCCAGTAGTATTCGTAATGAAAAACTGTTTTTT. It codes for CASSIRNEKLFF.

This clonotype was picked up a small number of times. This chain connects TRBV5-5 to TRBJ2-1; 7 bases align to TRBD1. The V and J ends lost 2 bases and 15 bases, in that order; junction bases with no gene match: 8. CDR1 and CDR2 (germline): SGHKS, YYEKEE (reference sequence). This CDR3 contains 12 residues. The CDR3 protein is CASSLGGQRGFF. CDR3 DNA sequence: TGTGCCAGCAGCTTAGGGGGACAGAGGGGGTTCTTC.